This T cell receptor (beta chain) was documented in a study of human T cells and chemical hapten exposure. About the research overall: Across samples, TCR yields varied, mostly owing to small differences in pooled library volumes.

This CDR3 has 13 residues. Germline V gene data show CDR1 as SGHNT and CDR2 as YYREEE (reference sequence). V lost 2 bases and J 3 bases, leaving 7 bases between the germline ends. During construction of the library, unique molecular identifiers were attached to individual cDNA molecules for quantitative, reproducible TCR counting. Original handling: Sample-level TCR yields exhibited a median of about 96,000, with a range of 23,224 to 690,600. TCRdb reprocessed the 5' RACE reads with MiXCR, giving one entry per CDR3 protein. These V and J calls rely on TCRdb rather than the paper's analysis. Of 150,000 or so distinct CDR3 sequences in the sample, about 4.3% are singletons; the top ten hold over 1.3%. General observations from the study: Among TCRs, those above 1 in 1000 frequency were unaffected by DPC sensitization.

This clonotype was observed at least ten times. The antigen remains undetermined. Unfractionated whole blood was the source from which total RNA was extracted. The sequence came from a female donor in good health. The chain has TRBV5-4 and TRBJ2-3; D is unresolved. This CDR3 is CASSFPRTDTQYF. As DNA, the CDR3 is TGTGCCAGCAGCTTTCCCCGGACAGATACGCAGTATTTT. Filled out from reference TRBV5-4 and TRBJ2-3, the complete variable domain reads ETGVTQSPTHLIKTRGQQVTLRCSSQSGHNTVSWYQQALGQGPQFIFQYYREEENGRGNFPPRFSGLQFPNYSSELNVNALELDDSALYLCASSFPRTDTQYFGPGTRLTVL.